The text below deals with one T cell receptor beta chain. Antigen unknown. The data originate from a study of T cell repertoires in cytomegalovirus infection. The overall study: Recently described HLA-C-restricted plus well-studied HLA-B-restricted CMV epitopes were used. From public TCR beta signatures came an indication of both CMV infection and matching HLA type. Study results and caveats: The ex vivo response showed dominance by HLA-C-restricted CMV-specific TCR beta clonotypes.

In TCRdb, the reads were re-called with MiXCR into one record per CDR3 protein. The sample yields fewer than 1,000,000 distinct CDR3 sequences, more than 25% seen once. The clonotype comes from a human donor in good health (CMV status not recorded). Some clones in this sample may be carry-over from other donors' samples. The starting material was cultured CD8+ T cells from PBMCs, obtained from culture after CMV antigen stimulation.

The CDR3: CASSPGVYSSTDTQYF. The CDR3 DNA follows: TGTGCCAGCAGCCCCGGGGTCTACTCTAGCACAGATACGCAGTATTTT. V usage is TRBV6-1 and J usage is TRBJ2-3; tentative D call: TRBD2 (5 bases). The germline CDR1 and CDR2 sequences are MNHNS and SASEGT. CDR3 length: 16 residues. The V gene lost 6 bases and the J gene lost 0 bases, with 16 bases spanning the gap.